This T cell receptor (beta chain) was recovered during a study of OX40 agonist ivuxolimab in advanced cancers. Study information: Prior anti-PD-1, anti-PD-L1 or anti-CTLA-4 therapy was allowed; 40% had some.

Germline V gives CDR1 SGHDT, CDR2 YYEEEE. CDR3 length equals 15 residues. Trimming took 2 bases from V and 4 from J, leaving 15 bases between them. Of note for this clone: The antigen remains unidentified.

The method was immunoSEQ multiplex PCR; TCRdb's version includes in-frame clones alone and lacks a portion of them. In the table there are 50,000 to 65,000 clones, approximately 88% of which are singletons. People who had autoimmune disease history or systemic immunosuppression were excluded. General study findings and limits: Normalized T-cell clonal expansion was also low in a subset of nonresponders. By week 6 at 0.1 to 3.0 mg/kg, blood CD4+ and CD8+ T cells had expanded clonally.

This sequence was found in an adult with an advanced solid tumor such as melanoma, head and neck, liver or kidney cancer. The sample consisted of CD4+ or CD8+ T cells sorted from blood, taken in a trial of the OX40 agonist ivuxolimab. The chain employs TRBV5-6 and TRBJ1-2; D gene unclear. DNA for the CDR3: TGTGCCAGCAGCTTCGGACCTTACTCTACCTATGGCTACACCTTC. As protein: CASSFGPYSTYGYTF.